These 12 T cell receptor beta chains share one sample of origin, sequenced in a study of T cells in Graves' hyperthyroidism and ophthalmopathy (dated by TCRdb to between 2018 and 2020). The protocol used for the library was multiplex PCR. Sequenced on an Illumina HiSeq 2000. Amplification of TCR beta CDR3 regions was carried out from RNA transcripts. A first-round RT-PCR of the TCR CDR3 used the HTBI primer set with the Qiagen OneStep RT-PCR kit. TCRdb cleaned the public reads at Q25 with fastp, built clones with MiXCR and kept in-frame beta chains. Rows are unified per CDR3 protein, each entry keeping the most common DNA and genes. The sample has a few hundred thousand distinct CDR3 sequences on record, more than 12% of them singletons. 30% to 35% of the sample lies in the top ten. Source material: blood. These receptors all stem from a woman in her twenties or thirties with Graves' hyperthyroidism.

In this sample, this clonotype turned up many times. The CDR3 sequence is CASSFWGRGVYNEQFF. The CDR3 bases are TGTGCCAGCAGCTTCTGGGGACGGGGGGTCTACAATGAGCAGTTCTTC. This chain joins TRBV7-9 and TRBJ2-1; TRBD2 matches 7 bases. After removal of 3 bases from V and 3 bases from J, the junction contained 8 bases not matched to a gene. Germline assignment: CDR1 SEHNR and CDR2 FQNEAQ (reference sequence). This CDR3 spans 16 amino acids.

The V and J genes are TRBV5-1 and TRBJ1-1; D call uncertain. V lost 1 base, J lost 0 bases, and 4 bases lay in between. This CDR3 region has 13 residues. From germline, CDR1 is SGHRS and CDR2 YFSETQ. CDR3 in DNA: TGCGCCAGCAGCTTGATCATGAACACTGAAGCTTTCTTT. It is translated as CASSLIMNTEAFF.

V usage is TRBV18 and J usage is TRBJ1-2; TRBD1 aligns across 8 bases. J gave up 4 bases and V 6 bases, and 4 bases lay outside the gene matches. Germline CDR1 reads KGHSH; CDR2 reads LQKENI. The CDR3 extends over 13 amino acids. The CDR3 loop is CASSTGAGYGYTF. The CDR3, as DNA: TGTGCCAGCTCGACAGGGGCGGGCTATGGCTACACCTTC.

This clonotype has a handful of counts. The rearrangement joins TRBV6-1 to TRBJ2-5, with 10 bases fitting TRBD2. Germline loops: CDR1 MNHNS, CDR2 SASEGT. The V gene end was trimmed by 5 bases and the J gene end by 6 bases; junction bases not matched to a gene: 9. The length of the CDR3 is 15 residues. The CDR3 region is CASSSLAGELKTQYF. DNA of the CDR3: TGTGCCAGCAGTTCGCTAGCGGGAGAGTTGAAGACCCAGTACTTC.

This clonotype was seen repeatedly, ten times or more. The chain joins TRBV27 to TRBJ2-7; 7 bases map to TRBD1. Losses at the gene ends were 8 bases for V and 5 bases for J; bases not matched to a gene: 12. The germline gives CDR1 MNHEY, CDR2 SMNVEV (reference sequence). CDR3 length: 14 amino acids. This CDR3 reads CASVGSGQWNEQYF. CDR3 DNA: TGTGCCAGCGTAGGCTCGGGACAGTGGAACGAGCAGTACTTC.

This rearrangement joins TRBV11-3 to TRBJ2-6, with TRBD1 identical over 11 bases. The CDR3 spans 17 residues. Germline CDR1 reads SGHNT; CDR2 reads YENEEA. V trimming: 4 bases; J trimming: 4 bases; junction bases outside the gene matches: 6. CDR3 nucleotides: TGTGCCAGCAGCTCGAATGGACAGGGGGCCGGGGCCAACGTCCTGACTTTC. Amino acid sequence: CASSSNGQGAGANVLTF.

The chain combines TRBV7-9 with TRBJ1-1; D is uncertain. V was pared by 5 bases and J by 3 bases, with 10 bases between. The CDR3 totals 13 residues. The germline V gene encodes CDR1 SEHNR and CDR2 FQNEAQ (reference sequence). The CDR3 spells CASSLDWDTEAFF. The CDR3 nucleotides read TGTGCCAGCAGCCTCGATTGGGACACTGAAGCTTTCTTT. Full variable domain (rest looked up from reference TRBV7-9 and TRBJ1-1): DTGVSQNPRHKITKRGQNVTFRCDPISEHNRLYWYRQTLGQGPEFLTYFQNEAQLEKSRLLSDRFSAERPKGSFSTLEIQRTEQGDSAMYLCASSLDWDTEAFFGQGTRLTVV.

The table lists this clonotype with a few counts. This chain links TRBV9 with TRBJ2-5; D perhaps matches TRBD2 (5 bases). Trimming removed 0 bases at V and 5 bases at J, with 11 bases between. In germline, CDR1 is SGDLS, CDR2 YYNGEE. The length of the CDR3 is 14 residues. In nucleotides, the CDR3 is TGTGCCAGCAGCGTAGCTCCCGGGATGGAGACCCAGTACTTC. Its translation: CASSVAPGMETQYF.

This clonotype has a count of ten or more. The chain is built from TRBV3-1 and TRBJ2-7; 7 bases are a match to TRBD1. CDR1 is LGHDT, CDR2 YNNKEL, per germline (reference sequence). J was trimmed by 6 bases and V by 6 bases; bases with no gene match: 8. CDR3 length: 13 residues. CDR3 sequence: CASSLYRGGEQYF. CDR3 DNA: TGTGCCAGCAGTCTTTACAGGGGCGGCGAGCAGTACTTC.

This clonotype was detected a few times. V is TRBV3-1 and J is TRBJ2-3; TRBD2 matches 7 bases. J lost 2 bases, V lost 2 bases, and 7 bases had no gene match. CDR1 and CDR2 (germline): LGHDT, YNNKEL (reference sequence). This CDR3 contains 16 residues. The CDR3 coding sequence is TGTGCCAGCAGCCAACGTCGTCTAGCGGCCACAGATACGCAGTATTTT. Its translation is CASSQRRLAATDTQYF.

The rearrangement joins TRBV20-1 to TRBJ2-7; tentatively, D is TRBD1 (6 bases). The CDR3 extends over 15 amino acids. Germline CDR1 reads DFQATT; CDR2 reads SNEGSKA (reference sequence). Between the trimmed V and J ends, which lost 4 bases and 1 base, there was a span of 17 bases. CDR3 bases: TGCAGTGCTACCCTCGGGCCAGGGGCGTCCTACGAGCAGTACTTC. It codes for CSATLGPGASYEQYF.

The rearrangement uses TRBV28 and TRBJ2-2, with a weak D call TRBD2 (5 bases). Trimming took 2 bases from V and 3 from J, leaving 10 bases between them. Germline CDR1 MDHEN, CDR2 SYDVKM. The length of the CDR3 is 15 residues. The CDR3 region is CASSLIAPDTGELFF. In DNA, the CDR3 is TGTGCCAGCAGTTTAATAGCGCCAGACACCGGGGAGCTGTTTTTT.